This TCR beta chain originates from a study of cytomegalovirus exposure and HLA in healthy donors. At the level of the study: Earlier work reported 117 million unique TCR beta sequences from about 179 million T cells.

Trimming cost V 3 bases and J 4 bases; bases outside gene matches: 8. Germline V CDR1 and CDR2: SGHAT, FQNNGV. The length of the CDR3 is 16 residues. It was with 60 Vbeta and 13 Jbeta primers that the PCR ran. Here immunoSEQ multiplex PCR was the method, and the copy in TCRdb shows in-frame clones only, minus some. The sample shows about 110,000 clones, 65% to 85% of them seen only once. Study-wide points: Later analysis identified a missense DCLRE1C variant that was linked to TCR beta V- and J-gene trimming.

Each of the donors was a healthy bone marrow donor. Whereas donors were nominally healthy upon sampling, unrecorded immune exposures were probable. For this clone: Antigen: not known.

The source material was PBMCs. This sequence was found in a young man in good health and CMV-seropositive. The chain couples TRBV11-2 to TRBJ2-7, with TRBD1 identical over 11 bases. Here the CDR3 DNA reads TGTGCCAGCAGCTTTCATGGGACAGGGGGGATTTACGAGCAGTACTTC. Translated: CASSFHGTGGIYEQYF. The full variable domain, its missing parts supplied by reference TRBV11-2 and TRBJ2-7, is EAGVAQSPRYKIIEKRQSVAFWCNPISGHATLYWYQQILGQGPKLLIQFQNNGVVDDSQLPKDRFSAERLKGVDSTLKIQPAKLEDSAVYLCASSFHGTGGIYEQYFGPGTRLTVT.